Below, 2 T cell receptor beta chains from the same sample are listed, as sequenced in a study of shared clonotypes between healthy human individuals. Sequencing used immunoSEQ multiplex PCR; TCRdb keeps in-frame clones, though not all of them. Of about 1.1 million clones in the sample, about 80% were seen once. Source material: memory CD4+ T cells from PBMCs. Subset here: CD45RA-negative fraction. The receptor source for this set is a man aged 18 to 30 in good health. Some clones in this sample may be carry-over from other donors' samples.

In its sample, this clone was seen a few times. This chain links TRBV6-1 with TRBJ2-7, with D possibly being TRBD1 (6 bases). Germline CDR1 MNHNS, CDR2 SASEGT. Trimming removed 6 bases at V and 0 bases at J, with 15 bases between. The CDR3 has 15 amino acids. The CDR3 reads CASRTTGSSSYEQYF. The CDR3 nucleotides are TGTGCCAGCAGGACAACAGGGTCCAGCTCCTACGAGCAGTACTTC.

The chain carries TRBV18 and TRBJ1-6; 10 bases align to TRBD1. V was pared by 1 base and J by 9 bases, with 6 bases of the junction left unmatched. The CDR3 sequence is 16 residues long. In germline, CDR1 is KGHSH, CDR2 LQKENI. The CDR3 DNA reads as TGTGCCAGCTCACCACGGGACAGGGGATCAGGTTCACCCCTCCACTTT. Its translation: CASSPRDRGSGSPLHF.